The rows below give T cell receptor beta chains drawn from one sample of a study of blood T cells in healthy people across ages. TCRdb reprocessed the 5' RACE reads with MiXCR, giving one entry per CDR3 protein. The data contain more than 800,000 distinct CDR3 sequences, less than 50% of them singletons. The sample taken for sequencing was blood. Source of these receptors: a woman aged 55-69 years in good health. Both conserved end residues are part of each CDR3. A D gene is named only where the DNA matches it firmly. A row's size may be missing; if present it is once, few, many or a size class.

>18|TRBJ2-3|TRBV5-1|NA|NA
TGCGCCAGCAGCTTCAATCTCCGGGACTCAAGAAGCACAGATACGCAGTATTTT
CASSFNLRDSRSTDTQYF
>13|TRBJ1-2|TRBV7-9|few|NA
TGTGCCAGCAGCTTAGTGGTAGGGGAAGGCTACACCTTC
CASSLVVGEGYTF
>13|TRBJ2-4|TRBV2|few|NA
TGTGCCAGCATGGCACTAGCCAAAAACATTCAGTACTTC
CASMALAKNIQYF
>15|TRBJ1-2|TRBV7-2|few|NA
TGTGCCAGCAGCCTAGACAGGACGATTATTTATGGCTACACCTTC
CASSLDRTIIYGYTF
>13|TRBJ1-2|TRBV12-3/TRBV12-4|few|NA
TGTGCCAGCAGGACCGGAGGGGTAACAAGCTACACCTTC
CASRTGGVTSYTF
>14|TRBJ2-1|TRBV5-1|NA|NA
TGCGCCAGCAGGCCGCCGGGGCCTCAAGAGACCCAGTTCTTC
CASRPPGPQETQFF
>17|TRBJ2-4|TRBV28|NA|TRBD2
TGTGCCAGCAGTTCTATCCGGGGGGACCTAGCCAAAAACATTCAGTACTTC
CASSSIRGDLAKNIQYF
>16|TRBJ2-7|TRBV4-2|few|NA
TGTGCCAGCAGCCAAGATCGGGGGACTGCGTCCTACGAGCAGTACTTC
CASSQDRGTASYEQYF
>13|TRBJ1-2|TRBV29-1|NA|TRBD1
TGCAGCGTTGGGGCTTCGGGACAGGCCGGCTACACCTTC
CSVGASGQAGYTF
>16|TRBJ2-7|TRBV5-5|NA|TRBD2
TGTGCCAGCGACGGACTAGCGGGAGGCCCCCACAATGAGCAGTACTTC
CASDGLAGGPHNEQYF
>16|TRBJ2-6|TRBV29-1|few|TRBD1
TGCAGCGTTTCTGGGACAGCGAGCTCTGGGGCCAACGTCCTGACTTTC
CSVSGTASSGANVLTF
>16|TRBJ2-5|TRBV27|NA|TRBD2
TGTGCCAGCAGTTCGGCTAGCGGGAGGGCCTTTAAGACCCAGTACTTC
CASSSASGRAFKTQYF
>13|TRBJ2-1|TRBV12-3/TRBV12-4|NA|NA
TGTGCCAGTTGGTGGGGCCGCGACAATGAGCAGTTCTTC
CASWWGRDNEQFF
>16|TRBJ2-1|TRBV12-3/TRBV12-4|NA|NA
TGTGCCAGCAACAAGACTCCTAGAGGCTGGGGCAATGAGCAGTTCTTC
CASNKTPRGWGNEQFF
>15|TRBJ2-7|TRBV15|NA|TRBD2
TGTGCCACCAGCAGGCCTGGCGGGAGTGCCTACGAGCAGTACTTC
CATSRPGGSAYEQYF
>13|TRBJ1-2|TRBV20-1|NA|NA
TGCAGTGCTTCCCCTGGCTCCAGGAGCGGCTACACCTTC
CSASPGSRSGYTF
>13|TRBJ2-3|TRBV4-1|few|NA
TGCGCCACCCGGGGGCGTAACACAGATACGCAGTATTTT
CATRGRNTDTQYF
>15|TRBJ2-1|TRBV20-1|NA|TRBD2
TGCAGTACCCCAAGGACTAGCGGCTCCTACAATGAGCAGTTCTTC
CSTPRTSGSYNEQFF
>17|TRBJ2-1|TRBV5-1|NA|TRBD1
TGCGCCAGCAGCCCAACCGGGACAGGGGGCCTCAACAATGAGCAGTTCTTC
CASSPTGTGGLNNEQFF
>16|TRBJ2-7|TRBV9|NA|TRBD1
TGTGCCAGCAGCGCGACGACCGGGACAGGGGCCTACGAGCAGTACTTC
CASSATTGTGAYEQYF
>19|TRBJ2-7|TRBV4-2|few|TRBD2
TGTGCCAGCAGCTATACCGGGACTAGCGGTCCCGACTCTATTTACGAGCAGTACTTC
CASSYTGTSGPDSIYEQYF
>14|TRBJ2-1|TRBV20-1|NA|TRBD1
TGCAGTGCTAGGGGGACAGGGTTCCCCTACGAGCAGTTCTTC
CSARGTGFPYEQFF
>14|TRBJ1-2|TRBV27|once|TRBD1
TGTGCCAGCAGTTCGCGGACAGGGAGGGATGGCTACACCTTC
CASSSRTGRDGYTF
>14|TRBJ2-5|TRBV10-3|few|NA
TGTGCCATCAGTGAGGGGGTGCGAGGGGAGACCCAGTACTTC
CAISEGVRGETQYF
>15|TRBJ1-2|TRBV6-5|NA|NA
TGTGCCAGCAGCCTCGGCAGCGCCCCGGGTTATGGCTACACCTTC
CASSLGSAPGYGYTF
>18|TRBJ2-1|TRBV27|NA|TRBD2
TGTGCCAGCAGTGTATTCCCCAGGACTAGCGGGATAGTGAGTGAGCAGTTCTTC
CASSVFPRTSGIVSEQFF
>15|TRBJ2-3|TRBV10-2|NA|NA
TGCGCCAGCAGCGAGGCGGTAATGGGAACAGATACGCAGTATTTT
CASSEAVMGTDTQYF
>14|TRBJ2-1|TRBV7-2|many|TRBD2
TGTGCCAGCAGTTTGGCGGGAGGAGGCAATGAGCAGTTCTTC
CASSLAGGGNEQFF
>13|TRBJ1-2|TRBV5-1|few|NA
TGCGCCAGCAGCTTGGATGGCAGGGTGAACTCCACCTTC
CASSLDGRVNSTF
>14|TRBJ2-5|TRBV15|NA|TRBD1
TGTGCCACCAGCAGACCCGACAGGGAAGAGACCCAGTACTTC
CATSRPDREETQYF
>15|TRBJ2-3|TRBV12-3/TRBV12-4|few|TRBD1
TGTGCCAGCAGTTTGAGACAGGGGAATGCAGATACGCAGTATTTT
CASSLRQGNADTQYF
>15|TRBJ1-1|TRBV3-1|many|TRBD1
TGTGCCAGCAGCCAGGTGACAGGGGGCACCACTGAAGCTTTCTTT
CASSQVTGGTTEAFF
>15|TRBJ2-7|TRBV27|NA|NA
TGTGCCAGCAGTTTAAGGCGGGAAAGGGGCAATGAGCAGTACTTC
CASSLRRERGNEQYF